This TCR beta chain was captured by sequencing in a study of T cell responses to AZD1222 COVID-19 vaccine. Generated by immunoSEQ multiplex PCR, the TCRdb table keeps only in-frame clones and is missing some. The repertoire includes about 82,000 clones, approximately 91% of them detected once, and around 5.3% sits in the top ten. A remark on this clone: Its antigen is unknown.

Germline lookup yields CDR1 LNHNV and CDR2 YYDKDF (reference sequence). The CDR3 is made up of 15 amino acids. Trimming removed 2 bases from V and 5 bases from J, with 13 bases in between. Study-level findings and limits: Repertoires were obtained only post-peak T cell response. Only a handful of people who got AZD1222 tested seropositive at baseline.

This chain joins TRBV15 and TRBJ1-5, with D perhaps TRBD1 (5 bases). This clonotype originated in an adult in good health. The sequences come from peripheral blood, collected on day 0 of AZD1222 vaccination. In nucleotides, the CDR3 is TGTGCCACCAGCAGAAACGCCGGGGCCTATCAGCCCCAGCATTTT. Translating gives CATSRNAGAYQPQHF.